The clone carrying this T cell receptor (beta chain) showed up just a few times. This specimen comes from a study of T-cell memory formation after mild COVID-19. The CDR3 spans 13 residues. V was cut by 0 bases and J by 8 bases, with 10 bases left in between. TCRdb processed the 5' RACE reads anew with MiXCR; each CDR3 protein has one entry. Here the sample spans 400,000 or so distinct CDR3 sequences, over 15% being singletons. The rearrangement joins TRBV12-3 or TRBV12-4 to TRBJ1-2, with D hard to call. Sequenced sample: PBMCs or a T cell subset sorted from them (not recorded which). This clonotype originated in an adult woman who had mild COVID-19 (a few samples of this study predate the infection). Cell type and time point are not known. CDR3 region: CASSLAGSAGYTF. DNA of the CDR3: TGTGCCAGCAGTTTAGCAGGTTCGGCAGGCTACACCTTC.